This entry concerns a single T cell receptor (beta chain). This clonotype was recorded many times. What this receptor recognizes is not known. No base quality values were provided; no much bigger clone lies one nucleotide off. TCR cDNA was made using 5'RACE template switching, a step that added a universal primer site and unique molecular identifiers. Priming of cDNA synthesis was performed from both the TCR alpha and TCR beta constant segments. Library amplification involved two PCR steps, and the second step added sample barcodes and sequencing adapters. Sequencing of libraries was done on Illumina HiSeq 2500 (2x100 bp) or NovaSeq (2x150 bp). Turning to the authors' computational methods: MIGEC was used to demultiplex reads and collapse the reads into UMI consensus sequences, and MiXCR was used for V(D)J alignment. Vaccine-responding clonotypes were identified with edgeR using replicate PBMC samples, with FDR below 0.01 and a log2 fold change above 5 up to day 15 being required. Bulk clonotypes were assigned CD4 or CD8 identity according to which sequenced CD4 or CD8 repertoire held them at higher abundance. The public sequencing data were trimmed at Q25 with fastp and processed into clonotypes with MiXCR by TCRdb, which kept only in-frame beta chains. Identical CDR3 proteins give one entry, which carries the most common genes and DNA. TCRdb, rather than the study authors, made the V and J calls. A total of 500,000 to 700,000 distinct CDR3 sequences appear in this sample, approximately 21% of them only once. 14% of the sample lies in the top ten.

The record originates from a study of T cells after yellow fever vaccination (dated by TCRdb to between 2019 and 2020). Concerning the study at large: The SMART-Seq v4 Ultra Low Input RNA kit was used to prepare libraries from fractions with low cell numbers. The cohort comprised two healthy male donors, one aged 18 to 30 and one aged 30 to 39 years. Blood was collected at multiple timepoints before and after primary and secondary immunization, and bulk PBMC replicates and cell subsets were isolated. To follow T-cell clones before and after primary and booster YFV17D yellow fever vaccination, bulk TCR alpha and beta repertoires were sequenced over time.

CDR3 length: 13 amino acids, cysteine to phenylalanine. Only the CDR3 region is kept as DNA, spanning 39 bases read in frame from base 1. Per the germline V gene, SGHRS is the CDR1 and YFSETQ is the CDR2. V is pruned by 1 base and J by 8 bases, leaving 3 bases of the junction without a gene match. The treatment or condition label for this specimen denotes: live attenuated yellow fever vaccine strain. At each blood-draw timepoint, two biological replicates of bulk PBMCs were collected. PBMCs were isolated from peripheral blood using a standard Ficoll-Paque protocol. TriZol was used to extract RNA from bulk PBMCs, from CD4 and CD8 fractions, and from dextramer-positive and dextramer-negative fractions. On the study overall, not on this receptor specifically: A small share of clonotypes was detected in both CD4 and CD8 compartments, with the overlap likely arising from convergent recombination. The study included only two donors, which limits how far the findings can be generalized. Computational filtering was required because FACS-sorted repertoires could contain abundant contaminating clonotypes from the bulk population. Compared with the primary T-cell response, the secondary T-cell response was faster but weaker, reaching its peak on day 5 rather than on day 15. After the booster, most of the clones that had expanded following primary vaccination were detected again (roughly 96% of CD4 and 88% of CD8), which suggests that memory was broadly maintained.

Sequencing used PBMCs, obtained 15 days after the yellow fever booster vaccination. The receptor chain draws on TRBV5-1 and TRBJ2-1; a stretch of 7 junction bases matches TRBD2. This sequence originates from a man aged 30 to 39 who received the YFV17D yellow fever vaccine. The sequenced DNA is TGCGCCAGCAGCTTGTATGCGGGGGATGAGCAGTTCTTC. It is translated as CASSLYAGDEQFF.